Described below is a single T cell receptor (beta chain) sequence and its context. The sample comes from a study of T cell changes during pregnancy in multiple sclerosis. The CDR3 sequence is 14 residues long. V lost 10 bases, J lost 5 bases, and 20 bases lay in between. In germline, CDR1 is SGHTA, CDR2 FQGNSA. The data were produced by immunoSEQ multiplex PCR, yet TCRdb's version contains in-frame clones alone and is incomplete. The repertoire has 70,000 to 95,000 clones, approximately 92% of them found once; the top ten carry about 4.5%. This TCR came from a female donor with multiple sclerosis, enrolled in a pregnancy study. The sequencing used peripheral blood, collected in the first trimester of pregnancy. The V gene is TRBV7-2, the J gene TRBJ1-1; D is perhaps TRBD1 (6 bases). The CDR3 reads CANRGGNKGTEAFF. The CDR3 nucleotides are TGTGCCAACCGAGGGGGAAACAAAGGGACTGAAGCTTTCTTT.